These 4 T cell receptor beta chains came from one sample sequenced in a study of blood T cells in healthy people across ages. Together with a sample-barcoded 5' primer, a J-beta primer mix was included in a second PCR lasting about 7 to 12 cycles. A single record per CDR3 protein comes from TCRdb applying MiXCR to the 5' RACE reads. This sample has 1.5 million to 2 million distinct CDR3 sequences; approximately 40% occur once, and the top ten carry 23%. The sequencing sample was made of blood. Receptors originate from a human donor in good health.

In its sample, this clonotype was seen a few times. The V and J genes are TRBV20-1 and TRBJ1-5; maybe TRBD1 (5 bases). V gave up 6 bases and J gave up 4 bases, with 22 bases separating them. Germline CDR1 is DFQATT and CDR2 is SNEGSKA (reference sequence). The CDR3 is 16 residues long. The chain's CDR3 is CSAPSPGRVGNQPQHF. In DNA, the CDR3 is TGCAGTGCCCCATCCCCAGGGCGTGTGGGAAATCAGCCCCAGCATTTT.

This clonotype has only one observation. The rearrangement links TRBV12-3 or TRBV12-4 to TRBJ2-3; 9 bases align to TRBD1. The J segment lost 4 bases and the V segment lost 3 bases, leaving 2 bases of the junction unmatched. The CDR3 extends over 14 amino acids. The CDR3 sequence is CASSFRQGADTQYF. CDR3 nucleotide sequence: TGTGCCAGCAGTTTCAGACAGGGGGCAGATACGCAGTATTTT.

A note on this clonotype: The junction departs from the called germline gene at one end, perhaps through a read error. The chain has TRBV5-1 and TRBJ2-7; D might be TRBD2 (7 bases). The CDR3 covers 17 residues. Germline-derived CDR1 and CDR2 are SGHRS and YFSETQ. In DNA, the CDR3 is TGCGCCAGCAGCCCATCCATCCGGGGGGCCTCTACCTACGAGCGGTACTTC. Residues: CASSPSIRGASTYERYF.

This sequence joins TRBV20-1 and TRBJ2-7; 8 bases are shared with TRBD1. The J call is doubtful: the DNA matches TRBJ2-5 better. The germline gives CDR1 DFQATT, CDR2 SNEGSKA (reference sequence). The CDR3 sequence is 15 residues long. The CDR3 nucleotides are TGCAGTGCTCTTCCCCATGGGACAGGATGGGGGACCCAGTACTTC. Translated, it gives CSALPHGTGWGTQYF.